This passage covers 9 T cell receptor beta chains from one sample sequenced in a study of cytomegalovirus exposure and HLA in healthy donors. The PCR contained 60 Vbeta and 13 Jbeta primers. The table came from immunoSEQ multiplex PCR; TCRdb's copy has only in-frame clones and leaves some out. Counted here are some 69,000 clones, around 72% occurring once; the ten biggest clones make up approximately 14%. Sequencing used PBMCs. The receptors shown here come from a male donor in good health and CMV-seropositive.

The rearrangement uses TRBV29-1 and TRBJ2-1, with TRBD1 identical over 7 bases. Trimming cost V 6 bases and J 4 bases; bases outside gene matches: 9. Germline V gene sequence: CDR1 SQVTM, CDR2 ANQGSEA. This CDR3 is built from 14 residues. The CDR3 DNA is TGCAGCGTCCCGGGACAGACCCTTTACAATGAGCAGTTCTTC. As protein: CSVPGQTLYNEQFF.

Here the CDR3 DNA reads TGCGCCAGCAGCCCACGGGACAGCGGACCCTACGAGCAGTACTTC. Residues: CASSPRDSGPYEQYF. This rearrangement joins TRBV4-1 to TRBJ2-7, with 7 bases aligning to TRBD1. CDR1 MGHRA and CDR2 YSYEKL come from the germline V gene. J was trimmed by 2 bases and V by 4 bases; bases with no gene match: 8. This CDR3 region has 15 residues.

This clone appeared once. The rearrangement links TRBV6-6 to TRBJ2-7; possible D gene TRBD2, 5 bases. Per the germline V gene, CDR1 is MNHNY and CDR2 is SVGAGI (reference sequence). CDR3 length equals 12 residues. V was cut by 5 bases and J by 3 bases, with 8 bases left in between. The CDR3 DNA sequence: TGTGCCAGCAGTGAGGGTTTCTACGAGCAGTACTTC. Protein product: CASSEGFYEQYF.

Written as DNA, the CDR3 is TGTGCCAGCAGCCCTGGGACAGCACCCTACGAGCAGTACTTC. It encodes CASSPGTAPYEQYF. This sequence joins TRBV5-6 and TRBJ2-7; the match to TRBD1 covers 7 bases. Germline V gene sequence: CDR1 SGHDT, CDR2 YYEEEE. This CDR3 comprises 14 residues. V lost 4 bases, J lost 2 bases, and 6 bases stayed unmatched.

V gene TRBV7-2 combines with J gene TRBJ1-4, with 7 nucleotides matching TRBD1. The CDR3 extends over 15 amino acids. CDR1 and CDR2 from the germline V gene are SGHTA and FQGNSA. J lost 7 bases, V lost 2 bases, and 7 bases had no gene match. The CDR3 sequence is CASSLQQGWGEKLFF. CDR3 DNA: TGTGCCAGCAGCTTACAACAGGGGTGGGGTGAAAAACTGTTTTTT. Full variable domain (remainder filled in from reference TRBV7-2 and TRBJ1-4): GAGVSQSPSNKVTEKGKDVELRCDPISGHTALYWYRQSLGQGLEFLIYFQGNSAPDKSGLPSDRFSAERTGGSVSTLTIQRTQQEDSAVYLCASSLQQGWGEKLFFGSGTQLSVL.

The chain couples TRBV9 to TRBJ1-1; D is ambiguous. The CDR3 has 16 amino acids. From germline, CDR1 is SGDLS and CDR2 YYNGEE. V gave up 0 bases and J gave up 1 base, with 13 bases separating them. This chain's CDR3 is CASSVALEQPNTEAFF. The CDR3 bases are TGTGCCAGCAGCGTAGCTCTGGAGCAGCCGAACACTGAAGCTTTCTTT.

The V call is TRBV10-3, the J call TRBJ2-7; the match to TRBD1 covers 10 bases. CDR3 size: 16 residues. Germline CDR1 ENHRY, CDR2 SYGVKD. With V trimmed by 6 bases and J by 0 bases, 8 bases remained unmatched. For the CDR3, the DNA is TGTGCCATCAGCCAACCGGGACAGGGGTACTCCTACGAGCAGTACTTC. Its translation: CAISQPGQGYSYEQYF.

The V call is TRBV6-1, the J call TRBJ1-1; maybe TRBD1 (6 bases). Germline V gene data show CDR1 as MNHNS and CDR2 as SASEGT. Trimming stripped 2 bases from V and 4 bases from J, with 17 bases between. This CDR3 is built from 16 residues. The CDR3 here is CASSERLRGIPTEAFF. CDR3 sequence (DNA): TGTGCCAGCAGTGAAAGATTGAGGGGGATTCCCACTGAAGCTTTCTTT.

The chain is built from TRBV19 and TRBJ2-4; D unresolved. Trimming removed 7 bases from V and 5 bases from J, with 12 bases in between. This CDR3 has 13 amino acids. Germline V gene sequence: CDR1 LNHDA, CDR2 SQIVND (reference sequence). CDR3 DNA: TGTGCCAGTACGAGGTACGGAGAAAACATTCAGTACTTC. Residues: CASTRYGENIQYF.